Detailed here is one T cell receptor beta chain. The sample comes from a study of technical replicates of blood from a few donors. This table comes from immunoSEQ multiplex PCR, and its TCRdb copy is limited to in-frame clones, with some not included. Among some 70,000 clones listed, approximately 97% were seen once. This TCR derives from a human donor in good health. The specimen sequenced was T cells isolated from PBMCs.

The DNA for the CDR3 is TGTGCCAGCACTCCGGGAAGCCACTATGGCTACACCTTC. It codes for CASTPGSHYGYTF. The chain couples TRBV27 to TRBJ1-2; no firm D call. V lost 7 bases and J 3 bases, leaving 12 bases between the germline ends. This CDR3 contains 13 residues. Per germline, CDR1 MNHEY and CDR2 SMNVEV (reference sequence).